The 15 T cell receptor beta chains below all came from one sample that was sequenced in a study of yellow fever vaccine responses in identical twins. TCRdb recomputed calls from the RT-PCR reads with MiXCR, one row per CDR3 protein. The sample includes under 20,000 distinct CDR3 sequences, 55% to 70% seen only once; the top ten take 2% to 2.5%. The specimen was T cells from blood (PBMCs), unsorted or a sorted subset (not recorded which), collected before or after yellow fever vaccination (not recorded which). The receptors originated from a young woman who received the yellow fever vaccine.

CDR3 loop: CASSSGPGIYEQYF. DNA for the CDR3: TGTGCCAGCAGCTCCGGACCGGGCATCTACGAGCAGTACTTC. The rearrangement joins TRBV2 to TRBJ2-7, with D hard to call. Trimming took off 6 bases at V and 3 bases at J, with 15 bases between the two ends. The V gene's germline CDR1 is SNHLY and CDR2 FYNNEI. CDR3 length equals 14 residues.

The CDR3: CASSFVASVAQFF. The CDR3 nucleotides read TGCGCCAGCAGCTTCGTGGCTTCCGTAGCGCAGTTCTTC. The chain employs TRBV5-1 and TRBJ2-1; D call uncertain. The CDR3 extends over 13 amino acids. CDR1 is SGHRS and CDR2 is YFSETQ in the germline V gene. Trimming took 2 bases from V and 12 from J, leaving 15 bases between them. The whole variable domain, remainder taken from reference TRBV5-1 and TRBJ2-1, is KAGVTQTPRYLIKTRGQQVTLSCSPISGHRSVSWYQQTPGQGLQFLFEYFSETQRNKGNFPGRFSGRQFSNSRSEMNVSTLELGDSALYLCASSFVASVAQFFGPGTRLTVL.

V usage is TRBV15 and J usage is TRBJ2-7; 12 nucleotides agree with TRBD1. The J segment lost 4 bases and the V segment lost 2 bases, leaving 9 bases of the junction unmatched. This CDR3 region has 17 residues. Germline V gene data show CDR1 as LNHNV and CDR2 as YYDKDF (reference sequence). CDR3 amino acids: CATSRTFGTGGVYEQYF. DNA for the CDR3: TGTGCCACCAGCAGAACGTTCGGGACAGGGGGCGTTTACGAGCAGTACTTC.

This clonotype has a handful of counts. The chain recombines TRBV11-2 with TRBJ1-5; TRBD1 aligns across 10 bases. The CDR3 covers 16 residues. Germline-derived CDR1 and CDR2 are SGHAT and FQNNGV. V lost 5 bases and J lost 8; bases outside the gene matches: 12. The CDR3, as DNA: TGTGCCAGCAGCCCCTGGGGGACAGGGGCTTTGGAGCCCCAGCATTTT. It translates to CASSPWGTGALEPQHF.

V and J are TRBV7-9 and TRBJ2-7, with 10 bases matching TRBD1. The V and J ends lost 5 bases and 6 bases, in that order; junction bases with no gene match: 7. CDR3 length: 14 amino acids. Germline V gene sequence: CDR1 SEHNR, CDR2 FQNEAQ (reference sequence). The CDR3, as DNA: TGTGCCAGCAGCCTCGGGACAGGGGAGTCCGAGCAGTACTTC. Translated: CASSLGTGESEQYF.

The chain carries TRBV29-1 and TRBJ2-1; D might be TRBD1 or TRBD2, each matching 5 bases. There are 15 residues in the CDR3. The V gene lost 1 base and the J gene lost 4 bases, with 14 bases spanning the gap. In germline, CDR1 is SQVTM, CDR2 ANQGSEA. CDR3 sequence (DNA): TGCAGCGTTGAAGGGGGTGGGGGTTCGTACAATGAGCAGTTCTTC. It specifies CSVEGGGGSYNEQFF.

This sequence joins TRBV18 and TRBJ2-1; D gene unclear. CDR1 is KGHSH, CDR2 LQKENI, per germline. With 1 base removed from V and 4 bases from J, the gap between germline ends came to 2 bases. This CDR3 is 12 amino acids long. CDR3 in DNA: TGTGCCAGCTCACCACGGTACAATGAGCAGTTCTTC. Translated, it gives CASSPRYNEQFF.

This sequence joins TRBV29-1 and TRBJ2-1; TRBD1 matches 8 bases. Germline V gene sequence: CDR1 SQVTM, CDR2 ANQGSEA. V dropped 6 bases and J dropped 4; count of bases not matched to a gene: 5. The CDR3 has 13 residues. The CDR3 DNA is TGCAGCGTGACAGGGGCACGTTACAATGAGCAGTTCTTC. This encodes CSVTGARYNEQFF.

J is TRBJ2-7 and V is TRBV2; unclear D gene. Germline-derived CDR1 and CDR2 are SNHLY and FYNNEI. CDR3 length: 14 amino acids. V dropped 3 bases and J dropped 3 bases, with 12 bases sitting between them. The CDR3 sequence is CASSDSGDLYEQYV. The CDR3 bases are TGTGCCAGCAGTGACTCCGGAGACCTCTACGAGCAGTACGTC.

J is TRBJ1-2 and V is TRBV9, with D uncertain. The CDR3 contains 14 residues. The germline CDR1 and CDR2 sequences are SGDLS and YYNGEE. V lost 0 bases and J lost 4, with 10 bases in between. CDR3: CASSVGQQTYGYTF. In DNA, the CDR3 is TGTGCCAGCAGCGTAGGACAACAGACCTATGGCTACACCTTC.

Details on this clonotype: The germline gene is not matched at one end of the junction; a read error may be the cause. CDR3 sequence reads: CASSLSRDRVLGLF. DNA for the CDR3: TGTGCCAGCAGTTTGTCCCGGGACAGGGTCCTAGGCCTCTTC. V usage is TRBV2 and J usage is TRBJ2-1; the match to TRBD1 covers 9 bases. CDR3 length: 14 residues. CDR1 and CDR2 (germline): SNHLY, FYNNEI.

The J gene is TRBJ2-1, the V gene TRBV20-1; 9 nucleotides line up with TRBD2. Germline V CDR1 and CDR2: DFQATT, SNEGSKA (reference sequence). CDR3 length: 15 amino acids. The V gene end was trimmed by 0 bases and the J gene end by 9 bases; junction bases not matched to a gene: 9. CDR3 bases: TGCAGTGCTAGAGAGGCTGGCGGGGGGGCCTCTGAGCAGTTCTTC. Its translation is CSAREAGGGASEQFF.

This clonotype was recorded a few times. The chain combines TRBV15 with TRBJ1-1, with a possible D match to TRBD1 (5 bases). The CDR3 contains 13 residues. The germline CDR1 and CDR2 sequences are LNHNV and YYDKDF (reference sequence). V was cut by 0 bases and J by 6 bases, with 8 bases left in between. The CDR3 coding sequence is TGTGCCACCAGCAGAGATCTGGGGGCTGAAGCTTTCTTT. Its protein product is CATSRDLGAEAFF.

The V gene is TRBV7-3, the J gene TRBJ2-1; no clear D. Germline assignment: CDR1 SGHTA and CDR2 FQGTGA. V was trimmed by 2 bases and J by 4 bases, leaving 9 bases between them. The CDR3 has 14 residues. The CDR3 nucleotides read TGTGCCAGCAGCTTATTGGGGTCTTACAATGAGCAGTTCTTC. It yields the protein CASSLLGSYNEQFF.

The V gene is TRBV18, the J gene TRBJ1-6; 8 bases match TRBD1. Germline V lookup: CDR1 KGHSH, CDR2 LQKENI. The trim removed 3 bases at V and 0 bases at J, leaving 1 base unmatched. The CDR3 spans 16 residues. The CDR3 DNA reads as TGTGCCAGCTCACCGACAGGGGTCTCCTATAATTCACCCCTCCACTTT. It is translated as CASSPTGVSYNSPLHF.